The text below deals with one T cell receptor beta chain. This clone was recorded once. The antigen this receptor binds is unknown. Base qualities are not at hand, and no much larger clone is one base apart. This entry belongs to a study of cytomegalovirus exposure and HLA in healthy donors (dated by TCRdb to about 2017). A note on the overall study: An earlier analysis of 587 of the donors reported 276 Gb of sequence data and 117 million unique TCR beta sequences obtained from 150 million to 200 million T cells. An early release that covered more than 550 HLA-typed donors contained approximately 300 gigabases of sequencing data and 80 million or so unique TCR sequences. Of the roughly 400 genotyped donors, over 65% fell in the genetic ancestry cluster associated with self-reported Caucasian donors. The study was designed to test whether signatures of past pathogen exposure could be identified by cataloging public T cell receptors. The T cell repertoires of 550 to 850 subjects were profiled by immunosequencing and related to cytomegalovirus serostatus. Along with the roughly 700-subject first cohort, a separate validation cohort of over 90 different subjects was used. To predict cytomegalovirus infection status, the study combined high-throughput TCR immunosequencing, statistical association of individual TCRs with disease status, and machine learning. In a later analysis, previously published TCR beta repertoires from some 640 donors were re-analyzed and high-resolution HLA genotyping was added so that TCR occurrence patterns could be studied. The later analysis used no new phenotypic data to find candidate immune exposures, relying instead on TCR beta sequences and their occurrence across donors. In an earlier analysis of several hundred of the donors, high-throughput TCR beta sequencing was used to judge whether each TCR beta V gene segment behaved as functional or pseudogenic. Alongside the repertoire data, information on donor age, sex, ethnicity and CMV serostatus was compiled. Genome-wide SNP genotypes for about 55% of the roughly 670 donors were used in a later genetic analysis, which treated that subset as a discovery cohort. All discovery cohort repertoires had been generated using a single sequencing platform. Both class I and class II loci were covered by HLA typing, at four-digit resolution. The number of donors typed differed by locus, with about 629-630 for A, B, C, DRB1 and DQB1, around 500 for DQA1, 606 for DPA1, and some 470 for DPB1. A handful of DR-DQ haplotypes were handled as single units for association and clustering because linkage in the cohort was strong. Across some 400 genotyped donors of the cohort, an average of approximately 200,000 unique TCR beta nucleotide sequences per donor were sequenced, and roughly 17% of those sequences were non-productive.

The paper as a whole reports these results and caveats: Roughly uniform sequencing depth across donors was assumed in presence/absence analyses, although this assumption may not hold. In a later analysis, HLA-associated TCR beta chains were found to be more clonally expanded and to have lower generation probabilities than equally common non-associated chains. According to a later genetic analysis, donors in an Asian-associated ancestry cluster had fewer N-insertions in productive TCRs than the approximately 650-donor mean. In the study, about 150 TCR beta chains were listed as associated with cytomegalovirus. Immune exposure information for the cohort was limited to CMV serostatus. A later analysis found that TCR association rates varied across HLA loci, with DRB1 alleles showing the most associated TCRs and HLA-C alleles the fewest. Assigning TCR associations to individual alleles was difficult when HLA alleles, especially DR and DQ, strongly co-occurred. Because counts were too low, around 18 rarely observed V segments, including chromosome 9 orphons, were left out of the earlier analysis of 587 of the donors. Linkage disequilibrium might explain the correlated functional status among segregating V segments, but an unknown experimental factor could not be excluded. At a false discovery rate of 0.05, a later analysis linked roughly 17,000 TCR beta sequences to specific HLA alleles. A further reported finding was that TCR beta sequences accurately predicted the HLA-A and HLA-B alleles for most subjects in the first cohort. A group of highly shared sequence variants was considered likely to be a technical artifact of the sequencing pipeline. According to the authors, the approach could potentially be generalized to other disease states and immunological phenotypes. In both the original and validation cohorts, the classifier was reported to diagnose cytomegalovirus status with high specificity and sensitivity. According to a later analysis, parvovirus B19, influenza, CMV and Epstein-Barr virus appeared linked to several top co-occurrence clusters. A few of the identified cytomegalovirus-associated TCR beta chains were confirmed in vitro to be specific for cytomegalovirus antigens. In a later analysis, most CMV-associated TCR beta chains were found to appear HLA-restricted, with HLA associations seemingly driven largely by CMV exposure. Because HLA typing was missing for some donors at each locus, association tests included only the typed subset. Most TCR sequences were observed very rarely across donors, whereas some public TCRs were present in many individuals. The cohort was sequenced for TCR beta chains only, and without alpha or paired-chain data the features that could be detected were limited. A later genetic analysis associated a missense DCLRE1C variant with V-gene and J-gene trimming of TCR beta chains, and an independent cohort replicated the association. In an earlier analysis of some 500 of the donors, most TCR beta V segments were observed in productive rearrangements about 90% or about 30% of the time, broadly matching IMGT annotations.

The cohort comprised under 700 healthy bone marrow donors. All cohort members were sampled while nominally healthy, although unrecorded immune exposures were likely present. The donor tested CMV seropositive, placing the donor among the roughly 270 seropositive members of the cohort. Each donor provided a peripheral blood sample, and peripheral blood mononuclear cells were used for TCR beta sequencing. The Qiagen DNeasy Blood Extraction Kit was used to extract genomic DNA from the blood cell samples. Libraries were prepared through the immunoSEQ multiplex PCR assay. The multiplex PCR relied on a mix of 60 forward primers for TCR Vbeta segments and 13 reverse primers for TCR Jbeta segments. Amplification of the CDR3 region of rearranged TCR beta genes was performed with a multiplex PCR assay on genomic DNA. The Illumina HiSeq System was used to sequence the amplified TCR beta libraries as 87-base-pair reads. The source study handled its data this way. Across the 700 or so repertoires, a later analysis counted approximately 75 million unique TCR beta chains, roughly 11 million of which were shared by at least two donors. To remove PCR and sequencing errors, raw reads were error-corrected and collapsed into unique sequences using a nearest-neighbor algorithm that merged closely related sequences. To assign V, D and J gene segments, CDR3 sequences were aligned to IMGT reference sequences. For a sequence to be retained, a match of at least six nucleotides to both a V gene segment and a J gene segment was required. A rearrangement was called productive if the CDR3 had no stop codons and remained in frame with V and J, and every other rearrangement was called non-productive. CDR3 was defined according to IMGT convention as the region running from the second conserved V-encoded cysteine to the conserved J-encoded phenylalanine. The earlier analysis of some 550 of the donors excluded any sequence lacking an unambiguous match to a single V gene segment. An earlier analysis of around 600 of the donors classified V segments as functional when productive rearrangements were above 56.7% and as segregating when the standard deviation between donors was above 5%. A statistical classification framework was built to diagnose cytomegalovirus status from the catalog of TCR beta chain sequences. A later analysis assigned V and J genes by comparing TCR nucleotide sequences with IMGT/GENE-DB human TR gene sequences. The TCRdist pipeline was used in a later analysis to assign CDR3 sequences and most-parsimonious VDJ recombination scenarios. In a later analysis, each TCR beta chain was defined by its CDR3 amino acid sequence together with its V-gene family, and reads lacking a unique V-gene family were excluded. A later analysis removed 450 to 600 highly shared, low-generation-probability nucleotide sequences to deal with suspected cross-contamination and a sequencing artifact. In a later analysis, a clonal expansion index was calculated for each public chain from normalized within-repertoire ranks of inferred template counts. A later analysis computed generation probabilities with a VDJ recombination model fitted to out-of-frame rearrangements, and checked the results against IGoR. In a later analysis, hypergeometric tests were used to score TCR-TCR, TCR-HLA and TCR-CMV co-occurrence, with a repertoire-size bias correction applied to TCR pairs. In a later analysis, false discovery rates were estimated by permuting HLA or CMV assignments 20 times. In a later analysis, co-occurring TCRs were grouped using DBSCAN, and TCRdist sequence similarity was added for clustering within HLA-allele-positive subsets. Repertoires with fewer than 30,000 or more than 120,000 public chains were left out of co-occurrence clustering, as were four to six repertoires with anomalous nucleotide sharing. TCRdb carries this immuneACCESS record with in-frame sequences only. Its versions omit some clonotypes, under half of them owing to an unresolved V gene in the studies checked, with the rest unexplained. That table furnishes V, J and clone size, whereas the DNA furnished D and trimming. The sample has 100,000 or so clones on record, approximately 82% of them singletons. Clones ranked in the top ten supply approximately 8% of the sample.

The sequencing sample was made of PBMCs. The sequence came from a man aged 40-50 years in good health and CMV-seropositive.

The sequenced DNA: TGTGCCACCAGCAGAGAGGGCGCAGACACTGAAGCTTTCTTT. This sequence encodes CATSREGADTEAFF. The rearranged segments are TRBV15 and TRBJ1-1, with an unclear D gene assignment. CDR1 is given as LNHNV and CDR2 as YYDKDF, both from the germline V gene (reference sequence). Deletion took 0 bases off V and 3 bases off J, with a span of 8 bases between the germline ends. From cysteine to phenylalanine, the CDR3 is 14 amino acids long. CDR3 DNA only is kept here, 42 bases in frame from base 1.